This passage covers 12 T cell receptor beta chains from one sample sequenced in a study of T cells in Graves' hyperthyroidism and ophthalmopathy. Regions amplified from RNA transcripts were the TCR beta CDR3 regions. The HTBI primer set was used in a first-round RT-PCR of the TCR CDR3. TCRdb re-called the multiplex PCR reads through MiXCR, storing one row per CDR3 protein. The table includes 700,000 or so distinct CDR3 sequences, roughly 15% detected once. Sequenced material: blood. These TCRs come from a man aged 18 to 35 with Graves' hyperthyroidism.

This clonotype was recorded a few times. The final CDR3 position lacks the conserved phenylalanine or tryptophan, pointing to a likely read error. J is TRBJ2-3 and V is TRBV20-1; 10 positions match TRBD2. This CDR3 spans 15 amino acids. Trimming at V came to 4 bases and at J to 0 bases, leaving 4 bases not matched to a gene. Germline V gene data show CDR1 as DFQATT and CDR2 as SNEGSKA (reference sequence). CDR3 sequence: CSAKGTSASTDTQYS. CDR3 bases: TGCAGTGCTAAAGGGACTAGCGCGAGCACAGATACGCAGTATTCT.

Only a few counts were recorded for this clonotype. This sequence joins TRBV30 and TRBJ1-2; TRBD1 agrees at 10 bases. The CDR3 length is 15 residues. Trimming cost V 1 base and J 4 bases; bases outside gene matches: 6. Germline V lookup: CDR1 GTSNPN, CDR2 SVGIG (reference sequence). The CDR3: CAWSAGQGGFYGYTF. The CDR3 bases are TGTGCCTGGAGTGCAGGACAGGGGGGGTTCTATGGCTACACCTTC.

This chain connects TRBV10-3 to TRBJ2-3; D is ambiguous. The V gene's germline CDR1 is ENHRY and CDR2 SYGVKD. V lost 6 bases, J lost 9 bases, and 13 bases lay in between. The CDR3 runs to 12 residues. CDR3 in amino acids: CAISRRTTTQYF. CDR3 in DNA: TGTGCCATCAGCAGAAGAACCACGACGCAGTATTTT.

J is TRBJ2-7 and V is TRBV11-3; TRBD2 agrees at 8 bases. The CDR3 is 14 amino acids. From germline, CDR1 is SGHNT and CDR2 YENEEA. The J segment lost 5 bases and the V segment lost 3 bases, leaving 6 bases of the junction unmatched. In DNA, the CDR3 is TGTGCCAGCAGCTTGAGCGGGAGCATCAACGAGCAGTACTTC. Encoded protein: CASSLSGSINEQYF.

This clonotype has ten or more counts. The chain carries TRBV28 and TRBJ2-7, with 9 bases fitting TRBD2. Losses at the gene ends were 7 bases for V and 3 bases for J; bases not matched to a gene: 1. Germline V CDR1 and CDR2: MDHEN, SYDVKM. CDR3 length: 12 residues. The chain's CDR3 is CASTSGVYEQYF. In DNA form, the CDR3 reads TGTGCCAGCACTAGCGGGGTCTACGAGCAGTACTTC.

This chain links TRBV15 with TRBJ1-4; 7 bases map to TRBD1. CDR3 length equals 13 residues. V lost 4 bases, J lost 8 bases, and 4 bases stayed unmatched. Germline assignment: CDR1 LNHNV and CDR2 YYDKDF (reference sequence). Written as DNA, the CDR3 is TGTGCCACCAGCACCCCAGGGGGAGAAAAACTGTTTTTT. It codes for CATSTPGGEKLFF.

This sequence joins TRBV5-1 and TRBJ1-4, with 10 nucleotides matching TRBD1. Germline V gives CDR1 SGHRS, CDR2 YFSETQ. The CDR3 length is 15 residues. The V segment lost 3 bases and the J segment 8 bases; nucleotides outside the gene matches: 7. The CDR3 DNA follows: TGCGCCAGCAGCTACTCCGGGACAGGGGAAGAAAAACTGTTTTTT. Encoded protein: CASSYSGTGEEKLFF.

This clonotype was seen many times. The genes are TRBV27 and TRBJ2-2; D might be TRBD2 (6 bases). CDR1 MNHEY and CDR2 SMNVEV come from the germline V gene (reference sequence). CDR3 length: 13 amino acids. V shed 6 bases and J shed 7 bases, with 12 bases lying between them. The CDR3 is CASSPVGGGELFF. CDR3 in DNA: TGTGCCAGCAGCCCGGTCGGGGGCGGGGAGCTGTTTTTT.

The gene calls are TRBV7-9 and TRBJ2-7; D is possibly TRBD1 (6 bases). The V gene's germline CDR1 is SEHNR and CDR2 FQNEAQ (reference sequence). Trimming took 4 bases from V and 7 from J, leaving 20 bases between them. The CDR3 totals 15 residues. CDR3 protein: CASSYHREGFDEQYF. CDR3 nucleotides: TGTGCCAGCAGCTATCACAGGGAAGGGTTCGATGAGCAGTACTTC.

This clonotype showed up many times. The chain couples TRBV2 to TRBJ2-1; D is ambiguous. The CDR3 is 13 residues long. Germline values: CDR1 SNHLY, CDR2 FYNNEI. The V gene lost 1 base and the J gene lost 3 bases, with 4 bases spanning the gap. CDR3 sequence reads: CASSEDYYNEQFF. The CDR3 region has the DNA TGTGCCAGCAGTGAAGACTACTACAATGAGCAGTTCTTC.

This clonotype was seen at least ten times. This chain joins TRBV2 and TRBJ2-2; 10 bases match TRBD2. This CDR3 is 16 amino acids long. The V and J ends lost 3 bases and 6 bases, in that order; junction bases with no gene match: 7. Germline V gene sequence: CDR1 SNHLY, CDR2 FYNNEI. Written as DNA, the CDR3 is TGTGCCAGCAGTGAGTCTAGCGGGAGATGGGCCGGGGAGCTGTTTTTT. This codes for CASSESSGRWAGELFF.

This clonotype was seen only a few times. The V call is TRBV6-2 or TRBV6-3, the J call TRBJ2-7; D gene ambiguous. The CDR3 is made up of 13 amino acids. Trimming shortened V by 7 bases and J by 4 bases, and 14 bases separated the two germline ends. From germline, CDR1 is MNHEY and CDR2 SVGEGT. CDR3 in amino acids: CASNRWDRYEQYF. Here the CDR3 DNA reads TGTGCCAGCAATAGGTGGGATCGATACGAGCAGTACTTC.